This T cell receptor (beta chain) was identified during a study of vaccination effects on CD4 cells after COVID-19 (dated by TCRdb to 2022 to 2024). A note on the overall study: Two doses of either the BNT162b2 or the mRNA-1273 mRNA SARS-CoV-2 vaccine were administered to participants. Cultures from other donors in the study were sequenced using the Oncomine TCR Beta short-read assay on an Illumina iSeq 100. Altogether, approximately 10 COVID-19 convalescent patients and a few SARS-CoV-2-naive healthy vaccine recipients made up the full study. The study compared SARS-CoV-2 spike-specific CD4+ TCR repertoires before and after mRNA vaccination in COVID-19 convalescent patients and infection-naive vaccine recipients.

The receptor library was made with the immunoSEQ multiplex PCR assay. TCR beta CDR3 sequencing was performed on DNA from the cultured, isolated CD4+ T cells. As for the authors' bioinformatics: Non-productive TCR sequences were removed, reads were trimmed to the CDR3 region, and CDR3s of at least 7 amino acids were retained. The MANAFEST web app was used to identify antigen-specific clonotypes by comparing expansion in peptide wells with expansion in reference cultures. Positive clones required FDR<0.05 expansion versus reference and all other wells, odds ratio above 5, and frequency above 0.1% in two replicate wells. A clonotype was called cross-reactive if it was significantly expanded both in SARS-CoV-2 spike wells and in at least one common cold coronavirus spike condition. CDR3 similarity was assessed by Levenshtein distance using the stringdist R package, and unrooted trees were constructed with ape in R 3.6.1. Held by TCRdb, this immuneACCESS table contains in-frame sequences only and omits some clones. Under half of the omission traces to an unresolved V gene where checked; the cause of the rest is unknown. D and trimming come from the DNA, and the V and J calls and clone size come from that table. Present in this sample are some 60,000 clones, approximately 76% of which were seen just once. The ten largest make up 2.8% of the sample.

Including cysteine and phenylalanine, the CDR3 has 19 amino acids. The CDR3 DNA has 57 bases and is translated from base 1. Taken from the germline V gene (reference sequence), the CDR1 and CDR2 loops are LGHDT and YNNKEL. V lost 2 bases and J lost 0 bases, and the count of bases not matched to a germline gene is 11. Study-level results and caveats: Clones induced by infection and clones induced by vaccination both contracted markedly at late timepoints after vaccination, which fits with T cell responses waning over time. The study was limited by a small number of convalescent patients, and early post-infection timepoints were lacking. Among healthy vaccine recipients, nearly all vaccine-induced clones were SARS-CoV-2 mono-reactive, and only 1 of 255 was cross-reactive with common cold coronaviruses.

Comments on this clone: Its cognate antigen has yet to be identified. It has no much larger one-base neighbor in the sample; base qualities were not kept.

In the ViraFEST assay, PBMC were stimulated with viral peptide pools, and antigen-specific CD4+ T cell clonotypes were then identified by expansion using TCR sequencing. After about 9 days of culture, CD4+ T cells were isolated with the EasySep CD4+ T cell isolation kit. Negative nucleocapsid antibody results before and after vaccination confirmed that the healthy vaccine recipients had no prior SARS-CoV-2 infection. A few million PBMC per well were cultured with approximately 10 ug/ml peptides in IMDM containing 5% human AB serum, approximately 10 IU/ml IL-2 and gentamicin. Half of the culture medium was replaced with fresh IL-2-containing medium on days 3 and 7. Unless noted otherwise, every peptide stimulation condition was cultured in triplicate wells. Using Ficoll-Paque Plus gradient centrifugation, PBMC were separated from whole blood and then either used fresh or cryopreserved at -140C. Overlapping peptide pools spanned the spike proteins of SARS-CoV-2 and the common cold coronaviruses HCoV-NL63, HCoV-OC43 and HCoV-229E. Genomic DNA was extracted from cultured CD4+ T cells with the QIAamp micro DNA kit.

Sequencing was performed on CD4+ T cells from PBMCs cultured with HCoV-NL63 spike peptides, taken before COVID-19 vaccination. The cell subset or site label, read with the paper, signifies: HCoV-NL63 spike overlapping peptide pool stimulation. In this chain, TRBV3-1 (or the pseudogene TRBV3-2) is recombined with TRBJ2-3, with 10 central nucleotides matching TRBD2. This receptor was identified in a human donor who received a COVID-19 vaccine. The CDR3 region: CASSQYRASGGRSTDTQYF. DNA sequence: TGTGCCAGCAGCCAATATAGGGCTAGCGGGGGACGAAGCACAGATACGCAGTATTTT.